Shown below are 8 T cell receptor beta chains from a single sample sequenced in a study of T cell responses to AZD1222 COVID-19 vaccine. The method was immunoSEQ multiplex PCR; TCRdb's version includes in-frame clones alone and lacks a portion of them. This sample has some 150,000 clones; 90% to 95% occur once, and the top ten carry approximately 0.9%. The material was peripheral blood, obtained on day 0 of MenACWY control vaccination. All receptors come from an adult in good health.

This CDR3 reads CASSVAPGQSSGNTIYF. In nucleotides, the CDR3 is TGTGCCAGCAGCGTAGCTCCGGGACAGTCCTCTGGAAACACCATATATTTT. The chain carries TRBV9 and TRBJ1-3, with 7 bases aligning to TRBD1. V trimming: 0 bases; J trimming: 0 bases; junction bases outside the gene matches: 6. Germline V lookup: CDR1 SGDLS, CDR2 YYNGEE. The CDR3 spans 17 residues.

This chain links TRBV5-4 with TRBJ1-6, with D maybe TRBD1 (5 bases). V was pared by 3 bases and J by 8 bases, with 12 bases between. Germline V gene lookup returns CDR1 SGHNT and CDR2 YYREEE (reference sequence). The CDR3 covers 14 residues. The CDR3 coding sequence is TGTGCCAGCAGCTCTCGGGACTCCCATTCACCCCTCCACTTT. This gives the protein CASSSRDSHSPLHF.

The CDR3, as DNA: TGTGCCAGCAGCTTAGAATACAGGGAGGATGGCTACACCTTC. Translation gives CASSLEYREDGYTF. The chain uses TRBV7-9 and TRBJ1-2, with D possibly TRBD1 on 6 matching bases. The CDR3 loop spans 14 amino acids. V was trimmed by 1 base and J by 6 bases, leaving 12 bases between them. The germline CDR1 and CDR2 sequences are SEHNR and FQNEAQ (reference sequence).

This chain joins TRBV5-6 and TRBJ2-2; D may be TRBD2 (5 bases). The CDR3 loop spans 15 amino acids. Germline V CDR1 and CDR2: SGHDT, YYEEEE. V was cut by 0 bases and J by 4 bases, with 10 bases left in between. For the CDR3, the DNA is TGTGCCAGCAGCTTGGCAGTGGCGGGCACCGGGGAGCTGTTTTTT. The encoded protein is CASSLAVAGTGELFF.

The genes are TRBV24-1 and TRBJ2-2; 8 nucleotides line up with TRBD1. Unmatched junction bases numbered 15, after V lost 12 bases and J lost 7 bases. There are 15 residues in the CDR3. The V gene's germline CDR1 is KGHDR and CDR2 SFDVKD. The CDR3 reads CASGAGTGLNGELFF. CDR3 sequence (DNA): TGTGCCTCTGGGGCCGGGACAGGACTTAACGGGGAGCTGTTTTTT.

This chain joins TRBV28 and TRBJ2-1; D perhaps matches TRBD2 (6 bases). The germline V and J ends were trimmed by 2 bases and 8 bases, with 19 bases remaining between them. Germline-derived CDR1 and CDR2 are MDHEN and SYDVKM. The CDR3 is made up of 16 amino acids. The CDR3 loop is CASSLGSGRRGDEQFF. The DNA for the CDR3 is TGTGCCAGCAGTTTAGGCTCGGGGAGGAGAGGCGATGAGCAGTTCTTC. The variable domain in full, completed from reference TRBV28 and TRBJ2-1, reads DVKVTQSSRYLVKRTGEKVFLECVQDMDHENMFWYRQDPGLGLRLIYFSYDVKMKEKGDIPEGYSVSREKKERFSLILESASTNQTSMYLCASSLGSGRRGDEQFFGPGTRLTVL.

The V gene is TRBV6-5, the J gene TRBJ1-1, with D possibly TRBD1 on 5 matching bases. Looked up from germline, CDR1 is MNHEY and CDR2 is SVGAGI. Trimming pared 4 bases from V and 7 bases from J, leaving 16 bases between. The CDR3 is 14 residues long. In DNA form, the CDR3 reads TGTGCCAGCAGTTTAGATCCAGGGCGGGATGAAGCTTTCTTT. Its translation is CASSLDPGRDEAFF.

The J gene is TRBJ1-1, the V gene TRBV7-9; no clear D gene. Trimming removed 5 bases from V and 1 base from J, with 11 bases in between. CDR3 length: 14 amino acids. Germline CDR1 and CDR2: SEHNR and FQNEAQ (reference sequence). The CDR3 spells CASSGRDSNTEAFF. In DNA, the CDR3 is TGTGCCAGCAGCGGCCGGGATTCGAACACTGAAGCTTTCTTT. Filled out from reference TRBV7-9 and TRBJ1-1, the complete variable domain reads DTGVSQNPRHKITKRGQNVTFRCDPISEHNRLYWYRQTLGQGPEFLTYFQNEAQLEKSRLLSDRFSAERPKGSFSTLEIQRTEQGDSAMYLCASSGRDSNTEAFFGQGTRLTVV.